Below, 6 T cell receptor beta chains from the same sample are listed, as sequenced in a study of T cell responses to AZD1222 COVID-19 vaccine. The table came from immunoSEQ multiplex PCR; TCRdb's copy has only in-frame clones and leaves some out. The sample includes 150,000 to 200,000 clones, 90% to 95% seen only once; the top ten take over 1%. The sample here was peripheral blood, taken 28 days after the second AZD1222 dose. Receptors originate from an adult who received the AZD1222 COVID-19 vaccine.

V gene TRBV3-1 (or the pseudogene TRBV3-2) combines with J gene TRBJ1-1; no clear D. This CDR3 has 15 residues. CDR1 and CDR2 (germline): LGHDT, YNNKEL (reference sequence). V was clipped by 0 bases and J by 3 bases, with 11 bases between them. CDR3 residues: CASSQDRQAYTEAFF. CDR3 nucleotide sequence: TGTGCCAGCAGCCAAGATCGGCAGGCGTACACTGAAGCTTTCTTT.

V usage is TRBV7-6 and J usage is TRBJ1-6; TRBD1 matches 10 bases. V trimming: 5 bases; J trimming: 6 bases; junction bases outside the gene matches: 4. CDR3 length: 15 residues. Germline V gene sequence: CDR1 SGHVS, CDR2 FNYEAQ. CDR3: CASSPGTGANSPLHF. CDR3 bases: TGTGCCAGCAGCCCCGGGACAGGGGCTAATTCACCCCTCCACTTT.

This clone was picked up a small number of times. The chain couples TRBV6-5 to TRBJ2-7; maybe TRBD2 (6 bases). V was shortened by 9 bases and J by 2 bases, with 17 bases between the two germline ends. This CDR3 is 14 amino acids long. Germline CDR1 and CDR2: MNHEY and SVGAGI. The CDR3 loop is CASQPGTGAYEQYF. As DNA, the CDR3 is TGTGCCAGTCAGCCCGGGACGGGGGCCTACGAGCAGTACTTC.

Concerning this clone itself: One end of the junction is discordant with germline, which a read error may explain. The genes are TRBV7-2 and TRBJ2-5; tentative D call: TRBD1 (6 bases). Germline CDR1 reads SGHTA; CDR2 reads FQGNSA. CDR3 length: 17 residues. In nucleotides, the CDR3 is TGTGCCAGCACCTTAGAATCTGGCGCCACAGGGCTTGGGACCCAGTACTTC. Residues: CASTLESGATGLGTQYF.

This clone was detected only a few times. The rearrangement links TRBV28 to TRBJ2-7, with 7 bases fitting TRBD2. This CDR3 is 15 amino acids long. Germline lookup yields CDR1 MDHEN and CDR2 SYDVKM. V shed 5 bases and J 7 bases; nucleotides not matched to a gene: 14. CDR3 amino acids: CASSPGGGSRWEQYF. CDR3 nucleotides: TGTGCCAGCAGTCCTGGGGGGGGTTCCCGTTGGGAGCAGTACTTC.

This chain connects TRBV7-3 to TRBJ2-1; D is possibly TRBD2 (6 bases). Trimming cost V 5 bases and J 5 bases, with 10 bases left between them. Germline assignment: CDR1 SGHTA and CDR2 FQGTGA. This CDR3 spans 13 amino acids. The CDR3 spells CASSEGTHNEQFF. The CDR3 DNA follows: TGTGCCAGCAGCGAAGGGACTCACAATGAGCAGTTCTTC. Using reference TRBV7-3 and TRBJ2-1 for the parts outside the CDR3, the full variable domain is GAGVSQTPSNKVTEKGKYVELRCDPISGHTALYWYRQSLGQGPEFLIYFQGTGAADDSGLPNDRFFAVRPEGSVSTLKIQRTERGDSAVYLCASSEGTHNEQFFGPGTRLTVL.